These 11 T cell receptor beta chains were sequenced from one sample in a study of blood T cells in healthy people across ages. With a J-beta primer mix and a sample-barcoded 5' primer, a second PCR ran about 7 to 12 cycles. Using its own MiXCR run on the 5' RACE reads, TCRdb lists one record per CDR3 protein. The data contain roughly 1,300,000 distinct CDR3 sequences, around 59% of them singletons. Sequenced sample: blood. The receptors derive from a young man in good health.

This clonotype was seen a few times. This sequence joins TRBV27 and TRBJ2-5; D is unclear. From germline, CDR1 is MNHEY and CDR2 SMNVEV (reference sequence). The CDR3 totals 15 residues. Trimming took 3 bases from V and 0 from J, leaving 11 bases between them. This CDR3 is CASSFLSQNQETQYF. CDR3 bases: TGTGCCAGCAGTTTCCTTTCTCAAAACCAAGAGACCCAGTACTTC.

This chain joins TRBV20-1 and TRBJ2-1, with 9 bases lining up with TRBD1. The trim removed 0 bases at V and 12 bases at J, leaving 12 bases unmatched. CDR1 and CDR2 (germline): DFQATT, SNEGSKA (reference sequence). The CDR3 has 15 amino acids. In DNA form, the CDR3 reads TGCAGTGCTAGAGATCAAAGTAGGACAGGGGACGGGCAGTTCTTC. It specifies CSARDQSRTGDGQFF.

This clonotype turned up a few times. V and J are TRBV7-2 and TRBJ2-5; no definite D call. Germline V gene sequence: CDR1 SGHTA, CDR2 FQGNSA. V gave up 5 bases and J gave up 4 bases, with 14 bases separating them. The CDR3 has 14 amino acids. CDR3 sequence: CASSPPDTLETQYF. The CDR3 DNA reads as TGTGCCAGCAGCCCCCCCGATACGTTAGAGACCCAGTACTTC. The full variable domain, in which reference TRBV7-2 and TRBJ2-5 provide the parts outside the CDR3, is GAGVSQSPSNKVTEKGKDVELRCDPISGHTALYWYRQSLGQGLEFLIYFQGNSAPDKSGLPSDRFSAERTGGSVSTLTIQRTQQEDSAVYLCASSPPDTLETQYFGPGTRLLVL.

The CDR3 spells CASSIGTSGGGNEQFF. CDR3 DNA: TGTGCCAGCAGCATAGGGACTAGCGGGGGTGGGAATGAGCAGTTCTTC. The chain is built from TRBV6-5 and TRBJ2-1; 14 nucleotides line up with TRBD2. Germline trimming cut 6 bases from V and 7 bases from J; bases unmatched to any gene: 8. From germline, CDR1 is MNHEY and CDR2 SVGAGI. The CDR3 runs to 16 residues.

V is TRBV24-1 and J is TRBJ1-5; D not certain. V was shortened by 4 bases and J by 3 bases, with 9 bases between the two germline ends. The CDR3 length is 14 residues. Germline V gene sequence: CDR1 KGHDR, CDR2 SFDVKD. CDR3 sequence reads: CATSEFGYNQPQHF. Written as DNA, the CDR3 is TGTGCCACCAGTGAGTTCGGCTACAATCAGCCCCAGCATTTT.

This clonotype was picked up a small number of times. This chain joins TRBV29-1 and TRBJ2-1; possibly TRBD1 for D (6 bases). Trimming stripped 5 bases from V and 6 bases from J, with 14 bases between. The CDR3 sequence is 13 residues long. CDR1 and CDR2 (germline): SQVTM, ANQGSEA. The CDR3, as DNA: TGCAGCGTTAGTTGGGGGCAGGTCAATGAGCAGTTCTTC. Encoded protein: CSVSWGQVNEQFF.

The chain employs TRBV5-1 and TRBJ2-5; 7 bases line up with TRBD1. The assigned J gene may be wrong: the sequence end matches TRBJ2-7 better. In germline, CDR1 is SGHRS, CDR2 YFSETQ. The CDR3 consists of 15 residues. The CDR3 reads CASSWDGTDLYEQYF. The DNA for the CDR3 is TGCGCCAGCAGCTGGGACGGGACAGACCTCTACGAGCAGTACTTC.

Worth noting for this clonotype: Its ends do not fully match the called genes, so a read error is possible. J is TRBJ2-6 and V is TRBV27; perhaps TRBD1 as D (5 bases). CDR1 and CDR2 from the germline V gene are MNHEY and SMNVEV (reference sequence). The CDR3 has 15 amino acids. The CDR3 DNA is TGTGCCAGCAGCCTTACTGGGGCTGGGGCCAGCGTCCTGACTTTC. Protein: CASSLTGAGASVLTF.

This clonotype was recorded only once. J is TRBJ2-1 and V is TRBV5-1; 8 bases are shared with TRBD2. The trim removed 5 bases at V and 6 bases at J, leaving 4 bases unmatched. Germline V gene sequence: CDR1 SGHRS, CDR2 YFSETQ. The CDR3 extends over 13 amino acids. CDR3 sequence: CASRGSGVNEQFF. The CDR3 DNA reads as TGCGCCAGCAGGGGTAGCGGGGTCAATGAGCAGTTCTTC.

The CDR3 sequence is CASSPTSEAFF. CDR3 in DNA: TGTGCCAGCAGTCCGACAAGTGAAGCTTTCTTT. The J gene is TRBJ1-1, the V gene TRBV12-3 or TRBV12-4; D remains unclear. The CDR3 runs 11 residues. Trimming took 5 bases from V and 7 from J, leaving 8 bases between them.

The DNA for the CDR3 is TGTGCCAGCACCATTGAGGGAGGAACCTACGAGCAGTACTTC. It codes for CASTIEGGTYEQYF. The chain has TRBV7-9 and TRBJ2-4; D possibly corresponds to TRBD2 (6 bases). The J call is doubtful: the DNA matches TRBJ2-7 better. Germline V gene data show CDR1 as SEHNR and CDR2 as FQNEAQ (reference sequence). This CDR3 comprises 14 residues.